The 11 T cell receptor beta chains given below trace back to one sample, sequenced in a study of cytomegalovirus exposure and HLA in healthy donors. Primers: 60 Vbeta forward and 13 Jbeta reverse. Data came from immunoSEQ multiplex PCR; TCRdb stores just in-frame clones and leaves some out. The sample contains about 170,000 clones, 85% of which appear only once. The sequenced material came from PBMCs. All receptors come from a man aged 30 to 45 in good health and CMV-seropositive.

As for this clone: At one end the junction does not follow the germline gene, possibly because of a read error. The V call is TRBV11-3, the J call TRBJ1-4; possibly TRBD1 for D (6 bases). In germline, CDR1 is SGHNT, CDR2 YENEEA. This CDR3 has 14 residues. The DNA of the CDR3 is TGTGCCGGCAGCCTCGGACAGCGCAATGAAAAACTGTTTTTT. Translated: CAGSLGQRNEKLFF.

J is TRBJ1-2 and V is TRBV6-6; 7 bases map to TRBD1. Germline trimming cut 6 bases from V and 8 bases from J; bases unmatched to any gene: 9. The germline V gene has CDR1 MNHNY and CDR2 SVGAGI (reference sequence). This CDR3 spans 13 amino acids. CDR3 sequence: CASSLGVRGGYTF. CDR3 in DNA: TGTGCCAGCAGCCTCGGGGTCAGGGGGGGCTACACCTTC.

The chain couples TRBV5-1 to TRBJ1-2, with TRBD1 as a possible D gene (5 bases). Germline lookup yields CDR1 SGHRS and CDR2 YFSETQ. The germline V and J ends were trimmed by 6 bases and 4 bases, with 16 bases remaining between them. This CDR3 comprises 14 residues. The CDR3 nucleotides read TGCGCCAGCACCCAGGACACAGCCGTCTATGGCTACACCTTC. This encodes CASTQDTAVYGYTF.

The chain has TRBV5-8 and TRBJ2-2, with 8 bases aligning to TRBD1. Germline V gene sequence: CDR1 SGHTS, CDR2 YDEGEE. This CDR3 has 16 amino acids. The J segment lost 4 bases and the V segment lost 3 bases, leaving 8 bases of the junction unmatched. CDR3 bases: TGTGCCAGCAGCTCCACCCCGGGACAGGCCACCGGGGAGCTGTTTTTT. Amino acid sequence: CASSSTPGQATGELFF.

The CDR3 nucleotides read TGTGCCAGCAGCCAAGATCCAGGTCCGTATGGCTACACCTTC. Translated, it gives CASSQDPGPYGYTF. The rearrangement joins TRBV5-4 to TRBJ1-2; D gene unclear. The CDR3 sequence is 14 residues long. The ends were cut back, 4 bases at V and 5 bases at J, with 15 bases in the middle. Germline V gene data show CDR1 as SGHNT and CDR2 as YYREEE (reference sequence).

The V call is TRBV7-2, the J call TRBJ2-3; D not resolved. The CDR3 is 12 amino acids. Deletions cut 5 bases from V and 5 bases from J, with 8 bases between. CDR1 SGHTA and CDR2 FQGNSA come from the germline V gene. The CDR3 DNA is TGTGCCAGCAGCCTCTGGAGAGATACGCAGTATTTT. Translated: CASSLWRDTQYF.

The V and J genes are TRBV7-2 and TRBJ2-1; 10 bases fit TRBD2. The CDR3 spans 18 residues. The J segment lost 0 bases and the V segment lost 1 base, leaving 6 bases of the junction unmatched. CDR1 and CDR2 (germline): SGHTA, FQGNSA. The CDR3: CASSLVGPSGSSYNEQFF. The CDR3 bases are TGTGCCAGCAGCTTAGTTGGCCCTAGCGGGAGCTCCTACAATGAGCAGTTCTTC.

The gene calls are TRBV18 and TRBJ2-1; 9 nucleotides align to TRBD1. The CDR3 runs 15 residues. In germline, CDR1 is KGHSH, CDR2 LQKENI. With V trimmed by 6 bases and J by 3 bases, 6 bases remained unmatched. For the CDR3, the DNA is TGTGCCAGCTCCCCCGGGACAGGGTTCTACAATGAGCAGTTCTTC. Amino acid sequence: CASSPGTGFYNEQFF. The full variable domain, its missing parts supplied by reference TRBV18 and TRBJ2-1, is NAGVMQNPRHLVRRRGQEARLRCSPMKGHSHVYWYRQLPEEGLKFMVYLQKENIIDESGMPKERFSAEFPKEGPSILRIQQVVRGDSAAYFCASSPGTGFYNEQFFGPGTRLTVL.

This clone was observed a single time. This chain connects TRBV9 to TRBJ2-2; possible D gene TRBD1, 6 bases. Germline V lookup: CDR1 SGDLS, CDR2 YYNGEE. Deletions cut 0 bases from V and 2 bases from J, with 11 bases between. The CDR3 runs to 16 residues. The CDR3 sequence is CASSVDGQLNTGELFF. In DNA, the CDR3 is TGTGCCAGCAGCGTAGACGGACAGCTAAACACCGGGGAGCTGTTTTTT.

The rearrangement uses TRBV19 and TRBJ1-5; D perhaps matches TRBD1 (6 bases). From germline, CDR1 is LNHDA and CDR2 SQIVND (reference sequence). CDR3 length: 18 amino acids. With 4 bases removed from V and 0 bases from J, the gap between germline ends came to 19 bases. The CDR3 DNA sequence: TGTGCCAGTAGTACCCCCCCGGGACACCACCTTAGCAATCAGCCCCAGCATTTT. Protein sequence: CASSTPPGHHLSNQPQHF.

In its sample, this clone was seen a few times. This sequence joins TRBV19 and TRBJ1-1; D gene uncertain. V dropped 3 bases and J dropped 3 bases, with 11 bases sitting between them. The CDR3 has 14 residues. CDR1 is LNHDA and CDR2 is SQIVND in the germline V gene (reference sequence). Written as DNA, the CDR3 is TGTGCCAGTAGTATTATAGGGAGTGACACTGAAGCTTTCTTT. Its translation is CASSIIGSDTEAFF.